The TCR beta chain described here comes from a study of vaccination effects on CD4 cells after COVID-19. Method: immunoSEQ multiplex PCR; TCRdb's copy keeps in-frame clones and lacks some. The table includes 70,000 or so clones, over 60% detected once. A word on this clone: Its antigen is undetermined.

Following an approximately ten-day culture, CD4+ T cells were purified. Having tested negative for nucleocapsid antibodies, the vaccine recipients showed no prior SARS-CoV-2 infection. IL-2 medium supplanted half the medium on days 3 and 7. This receptor was identified in a human donor who received a COVID-19 vaccine. The sequencing used CD4+ T cells from PBMCs cultured without peptide, collected before COVID-19 vaccination.

CDR3 nucleotides: TGTGCCAGCAGCTTAGGGACAGGGGGCGCGGGGGAGCTGTTTTTT. The encoded protein is CASSLGTGGAGELFF. The V gene is TRBV7-2, the J gene TRBJ2-2; the match to TRBD1 covers 11 bases. J lost 8 bases, V lost 1 base, and 3 bases had no gene match. CDR1 SGHTA and CDR2 FQGNSA come from the germline V gene. The CDR3 contains 15 residues.